The source of this T cell receptor beta chain is a study of molecular identifiers for immune sequencing clone quantification. TCRdb independently ran MiXCR on the PCR reads; one entry per CDR3 protein. The table records nearly 650,000 distinct CDR3 sequences, 25% of them present only once. This clonotype was detected ten times or more. Trimming shortened V by 7 bases and J by 2 bases, and 13 bases separated the two germline ends. This CDR3 spans 14 amino acids. Germline V lookup: CDR1 LNHDA, CDR2 SQIVND (reference sequence). Sequencing input: naive CD8+ T cells from blood, with Jurkat cell RNA spiked in. Subset: FACS-sorted CD8+CD4-CCR7+CD45RA+ naive T cells. The rearrangement links TRBV19 to TRBJ2-3; possibly TRBD2 for D (5 bases). The TCR originated in a human donor in good health. Some libraries in this study had Jurkat cell RNA spiked in. The DNA of the CDR3 is TGTGCCAGTATGGACTCGATCCTCACAGATACGCAGTATTTT. Protein: CASMDSILTDTQYF.